This T cell receptor (beta chain) was observed in a study of blood T cell repertoires in COVID-19. The wider study: Donors in the United States, Italy and Spain gave samples during acute or convalescent COVID-19. PBMCs, B-cell-depleted T cells, or T cells were the source of the cDNA or gDNA that made up the material.

Authors' methods: Amplification of reference gene primers provided the estimated nucleated cell counts. Data came from immunoSEQ multiplex PCR; TCRdb stores just in-frame clones and leaves some out. V, J and clone size are taken as reported in that table, and D and trimming were inferred from the DNA itself. The sample lists roughly 120,000 clones, approximately 85% occurring once. Germline lookup yields CDR1 SQVTM and CDR2 ANQGSEA. The CDR3 is 14 amino acids. With 1 base removed from V and 4 bases from J, the gap between germline ends came to 12 bases. The sequence came from a human donor in a cohort sampled during active COVID-19. The chain has TRBV29-1 and TRBJ2-3; D perhaps matches TRBD1 (6 bases). The sample taken for sequencing was peripheral blood. The CDR3 spells CSVEARGGADTQYF. CDR3 DNA sequence: TGCAGCGTTGAAGCCAGGGGTGGTGCAGATACGCAGTATTTT.